This TCR beta chain was documented in a study of blood T cell repertoires in COVID-19 (dated by TCRdb to 2020 to 2022). Broadly, across the study: Samples covering the acute and convalescent phases of COVID-19 were provided by collaborators in the United States, Italy and Spain. The repertoires were released in a freely available public database meant as a resource for research on the immune response to SARS-CoV-2. The material from the prospective study consisted of cDNA or gDNA derived from T cells, B-cell-depleted T cells, or PBMCs. Nearly every sample came with metadata listing a de-identified subject ID, COVID-19 status, age in years and sex. The samples were drawn from the first 160 participants of the ongoing ImmuneRACE study and from 1,200 or so subjects provided by 6 global collaborators. Subjects who had been exposed to COVID-19, were actively infected with it, or had recovered from it provided the deeply sampled blood TCRbeta repertoires that made up the dataset. HLA class I and class II types, where available, came from metadata supplied by the sample provider rather than from assay-based typing.

Points the paper makes about the study in general: The amount of clinical and demographic metadata varied by source and participant and was provided uncurated.

TCRbeta CDR3 regions were amplified from genomic DNA using the immunoSEQ Assay, a bias-controlled multiplex PCR. Regarding the original processing steps: The number of nucleated cells in each sample was estimated by amplification of reference gene primers within the assay. Sequence reads were collapsed and filtered to measure the absolute abundance of every unique TCRbeta CDR3 rearrangement. For each sample, productive Simpson clonality was calculated as the square root of Simpson's diversity index over productive rearrangements. TCRdb stores this immuneACCESS table with in-frame sequences only. Part of the clones is absent; in the studies checked, under half of the shortfall reflects unresolved V genes, and no reason is known for the rest. The DNA was the basis for D and trimming; V, J and clone size are from that table. The sample table contains 120,000 or so clones; only one count was recorded for 70% to 85% of them. Together, the top ten hold around 2.3% of the sample.

The germline V gene supplies CDR1 KGHDR and CDR2 SFDVKD. Taken from cysteine to phenylalanine, the CDR3 has 15 residues. The entry retains the CDR3 DNA only, 45 bases that are in frame from base 1. V sheds 4 bases and J sheds 4 bases, leaving 15 bases between their ends. Notes on this clone: This clone's antigen is unknown. No much larger clone is present one base from it, and per-base qualities are unavailable.

Collaborating institutions collected whole blood in K2EDTA tubes following their own protocols. Collaborator samples were shipped for TCRbeta analysis as frozen whole blood, isolated PBMCs, or DNA extracted from either sample type. The sequence came from a man aged 50 to 59 with acute or convalescent COVID-19. Sequenced input: peripheral blood. The receptor chain draws on TRBV24-1 and TRBJ1-1, with an unclear D gene assignment. The CDR3 protein is CATSEEGGGFTEAFF. At the DNA level, the sequence is TGTGCCACCAGTGAGGAAGGCGGAGGATTCACTGAAGCTTTCTTT.